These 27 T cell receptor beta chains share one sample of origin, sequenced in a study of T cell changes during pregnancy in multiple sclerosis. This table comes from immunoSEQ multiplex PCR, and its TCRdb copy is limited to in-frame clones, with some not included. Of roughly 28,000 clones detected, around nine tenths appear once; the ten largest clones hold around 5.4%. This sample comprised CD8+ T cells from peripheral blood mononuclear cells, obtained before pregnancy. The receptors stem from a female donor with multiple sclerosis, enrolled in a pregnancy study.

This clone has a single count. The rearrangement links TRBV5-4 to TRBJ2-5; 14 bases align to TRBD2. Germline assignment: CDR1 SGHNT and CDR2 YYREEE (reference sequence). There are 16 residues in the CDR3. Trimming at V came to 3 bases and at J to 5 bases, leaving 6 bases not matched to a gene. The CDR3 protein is CASSSGTSGGGETQYF. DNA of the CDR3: TGTGCCAGCAGCTCCGGGACTAGCGGGGGTGGGGAGACCCAGTACTTC.

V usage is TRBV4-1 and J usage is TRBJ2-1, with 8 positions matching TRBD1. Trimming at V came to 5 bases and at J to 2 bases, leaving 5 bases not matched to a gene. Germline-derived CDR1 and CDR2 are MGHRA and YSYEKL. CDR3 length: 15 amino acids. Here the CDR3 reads CASSYGQGTYNEQFF. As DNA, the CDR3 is TGCGCCAGCAGCTATGGACAGGGAACCTACAATGAGCAGTTCTTC.

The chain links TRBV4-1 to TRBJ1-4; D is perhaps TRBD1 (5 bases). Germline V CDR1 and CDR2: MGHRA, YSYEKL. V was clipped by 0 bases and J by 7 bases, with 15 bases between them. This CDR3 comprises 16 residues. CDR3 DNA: TGCGCCAGCAGCCAAGAGGATCAGGGAACTTTTGAAAAACTGTTTTTT. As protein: CASSQEDQGTFEKLFF.

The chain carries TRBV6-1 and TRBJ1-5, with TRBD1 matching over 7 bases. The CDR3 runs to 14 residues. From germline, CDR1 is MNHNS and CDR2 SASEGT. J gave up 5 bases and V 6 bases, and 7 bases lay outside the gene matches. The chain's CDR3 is CASRSTGPDQPQHF. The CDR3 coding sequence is TGTGCCAGCAGGTCGACAGGGCCGGATCAGCCCCAGCATTTT.

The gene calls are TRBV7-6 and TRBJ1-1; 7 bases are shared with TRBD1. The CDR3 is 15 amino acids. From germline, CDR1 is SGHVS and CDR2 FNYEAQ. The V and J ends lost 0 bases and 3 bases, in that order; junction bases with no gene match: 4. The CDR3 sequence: CASSLASRGDTEAFF. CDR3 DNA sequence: TGTGCCAGCAGCTTAGCTTCCAGGGGGGACACTGAAGCTTTCTTT. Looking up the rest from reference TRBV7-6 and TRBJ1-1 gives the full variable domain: GAGVSQSPRYKVTKRGQDVALRCDPISGHVSLYWYRQALGQGPEFLTYFNYEAQQDKSGLPNDRFSAERPEGSISTLTIQRTEQRDSAMYRCASSLASRGDTEAFFGQGTRLTVV.

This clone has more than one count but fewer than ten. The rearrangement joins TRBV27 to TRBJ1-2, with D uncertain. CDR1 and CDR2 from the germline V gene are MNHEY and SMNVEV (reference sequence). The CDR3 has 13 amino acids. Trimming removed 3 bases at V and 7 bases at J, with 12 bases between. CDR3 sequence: CASSFKFGGGYTF. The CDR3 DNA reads TGTGCCAGCAGTTTTAAGTTTGGAGGTGGCTACACCTTC.

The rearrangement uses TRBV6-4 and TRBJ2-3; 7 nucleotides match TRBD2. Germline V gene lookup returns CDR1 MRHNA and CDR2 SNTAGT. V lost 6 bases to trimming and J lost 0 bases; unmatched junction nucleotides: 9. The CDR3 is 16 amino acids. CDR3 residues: CASSATAGSSTDTQYF. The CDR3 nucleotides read TGTGCCAGCAGCGCTACAGCGGGGAGTAGCACAGATACGCAGTATTTT.

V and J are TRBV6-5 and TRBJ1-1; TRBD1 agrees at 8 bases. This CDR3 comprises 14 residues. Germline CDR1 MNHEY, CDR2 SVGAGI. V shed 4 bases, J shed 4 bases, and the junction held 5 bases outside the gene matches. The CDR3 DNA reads TGTGCCAGCAGTTCGACAGGGGCGGGCACTGAAGCTTTCTTT. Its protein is CASSSTGAGTEAFF.

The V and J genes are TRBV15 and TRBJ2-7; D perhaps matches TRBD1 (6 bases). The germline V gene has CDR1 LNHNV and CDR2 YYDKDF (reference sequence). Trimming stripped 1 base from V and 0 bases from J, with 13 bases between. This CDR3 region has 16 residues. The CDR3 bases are TGTGCCACCAGCAGAGGAAGGGGACAATCCTCCTACGAGCAGTACTTC. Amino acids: CATSRGRGQSSYEQYF. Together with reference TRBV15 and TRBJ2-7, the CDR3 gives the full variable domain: DAMVIQNPRYQVTQFGKPVTLSCSQTLNHNVMYWYQQKSSQAPKLLFHYYDKDFNNEADTPDNFQSRRPNTSFCFLDIRSPGLGDTAMYLCATSRGRGQSSYEQYFGPGTRLTVT.

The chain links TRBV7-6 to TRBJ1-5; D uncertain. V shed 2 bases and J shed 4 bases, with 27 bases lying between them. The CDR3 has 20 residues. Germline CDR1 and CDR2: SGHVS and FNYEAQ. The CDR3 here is CASSLSSGVDIGQMNQPQHF. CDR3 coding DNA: TGTGCCAGCAGCTTATCGTCCGGGGTGGATATAGGGCAGATGAATCAGCCCCAGCATTTT.

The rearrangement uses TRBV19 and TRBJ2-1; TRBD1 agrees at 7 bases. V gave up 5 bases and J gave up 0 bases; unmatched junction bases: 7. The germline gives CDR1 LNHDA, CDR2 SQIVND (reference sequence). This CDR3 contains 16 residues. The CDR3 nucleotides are TGTGCCAGTAGTTTACCGGGACAGCGCTCCTACAATGAGCAGTTCTTC. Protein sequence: CASSLPGQRSYNEQFF.

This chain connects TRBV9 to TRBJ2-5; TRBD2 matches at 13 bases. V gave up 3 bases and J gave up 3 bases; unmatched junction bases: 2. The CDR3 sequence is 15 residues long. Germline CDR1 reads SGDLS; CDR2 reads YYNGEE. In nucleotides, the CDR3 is TGTGCCAGCAGCGCCACTAGCGGGGGGGAAGAGACCCAGTACTTC. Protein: CASSATSGGEETQYF.

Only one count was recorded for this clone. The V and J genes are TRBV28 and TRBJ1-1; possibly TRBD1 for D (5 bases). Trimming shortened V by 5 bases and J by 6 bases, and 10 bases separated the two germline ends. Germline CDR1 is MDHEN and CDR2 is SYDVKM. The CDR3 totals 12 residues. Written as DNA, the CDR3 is TGTGCCAGCAGTCCGGGGGAGGCTGAAGCTTTCTTT. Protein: CASSPGEAEAFF.

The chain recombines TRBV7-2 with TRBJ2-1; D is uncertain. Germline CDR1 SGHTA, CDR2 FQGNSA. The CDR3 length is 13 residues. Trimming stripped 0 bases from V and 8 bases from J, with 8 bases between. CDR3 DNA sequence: TGTGCCAGCAGCTTAGCCCCCGTTGATGAGCAGTTCTTC. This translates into CASSLAPVDEQFF. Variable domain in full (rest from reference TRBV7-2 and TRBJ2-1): GAGVSQSPSNKVTEKGKDVELRCDPISGHTALYWYRQSLGQGLEFLIYFQGNSAPDKSGLPSDRFSAERTGGSVSTLTIQRTQQEDSAVYLCASSLAPVDEQFFGPGTRLTVL.

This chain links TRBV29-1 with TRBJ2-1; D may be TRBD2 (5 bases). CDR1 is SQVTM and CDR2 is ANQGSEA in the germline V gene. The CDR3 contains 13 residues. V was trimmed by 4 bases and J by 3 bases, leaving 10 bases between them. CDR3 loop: CSVGVSDYNEQFF. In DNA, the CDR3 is TGCAGCGTTGGGGTTAGCGACTACAATGAGCAGTTCTTC.

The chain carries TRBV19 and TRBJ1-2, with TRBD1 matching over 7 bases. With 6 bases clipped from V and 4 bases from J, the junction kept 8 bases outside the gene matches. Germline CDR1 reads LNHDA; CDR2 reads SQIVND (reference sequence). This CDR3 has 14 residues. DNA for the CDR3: TGTGCCAGTAGCCCTCAGACAGGGAGCTATGGCTACACCTTC. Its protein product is CASSPQTGSYGYTF.

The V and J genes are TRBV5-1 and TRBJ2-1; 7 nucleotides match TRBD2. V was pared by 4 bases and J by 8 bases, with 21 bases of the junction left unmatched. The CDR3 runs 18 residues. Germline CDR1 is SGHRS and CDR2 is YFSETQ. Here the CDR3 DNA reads TGCGCCAGCAGCGTGCCTTCGGAGGGAGGGCCCTCGAGGGATGAGCAGTTCTTC. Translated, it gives CASSVPSEGGPSRDEQFF.

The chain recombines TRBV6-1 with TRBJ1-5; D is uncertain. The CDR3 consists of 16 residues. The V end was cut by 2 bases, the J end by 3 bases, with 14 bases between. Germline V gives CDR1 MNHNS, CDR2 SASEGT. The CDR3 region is CASSESRSRDNQPQHF. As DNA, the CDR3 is TGTGCCAGCAGTGAAAGCAGGTCCCGCGACAATCAGCCCCAGCATTTT.

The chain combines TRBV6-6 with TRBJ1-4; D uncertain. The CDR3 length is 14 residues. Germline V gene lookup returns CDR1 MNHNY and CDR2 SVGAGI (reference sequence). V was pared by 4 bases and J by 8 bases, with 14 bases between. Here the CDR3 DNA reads TGTGCCAGCAGTTCGACACGTACGGGGGAAAAACTGTTTTTT. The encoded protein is CASSSTRTGEKLFF.

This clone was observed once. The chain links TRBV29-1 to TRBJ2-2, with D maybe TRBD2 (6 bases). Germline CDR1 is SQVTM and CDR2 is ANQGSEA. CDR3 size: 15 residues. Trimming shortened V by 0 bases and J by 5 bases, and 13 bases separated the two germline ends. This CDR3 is CSVEDGDSITGELFF. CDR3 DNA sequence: TGCAGCGTTGAAGACGGGGACTCGATTACCGGGGAGCTGTTTTTT.

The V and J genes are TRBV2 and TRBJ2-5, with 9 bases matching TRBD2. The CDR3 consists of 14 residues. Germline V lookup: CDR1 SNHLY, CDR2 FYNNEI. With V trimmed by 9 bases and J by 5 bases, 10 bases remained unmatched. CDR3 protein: CASRVAGDMETQYF. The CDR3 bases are TGTGCCAGTCGAGTAGCGGGGGACATGGAGACCCAGTACTTC.

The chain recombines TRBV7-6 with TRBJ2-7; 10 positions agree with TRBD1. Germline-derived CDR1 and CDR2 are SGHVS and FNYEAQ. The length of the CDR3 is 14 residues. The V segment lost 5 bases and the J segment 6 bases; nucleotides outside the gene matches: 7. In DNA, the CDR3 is TGTGCCAGCAGCCAGACAGGGGGCCGGAGCGAGCAGTACTTC. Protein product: CASSQTGGRSEQYF.

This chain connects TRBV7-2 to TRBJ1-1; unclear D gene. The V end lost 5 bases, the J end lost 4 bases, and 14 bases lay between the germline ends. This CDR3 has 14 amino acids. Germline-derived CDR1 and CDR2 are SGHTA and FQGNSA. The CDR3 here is CASSPLFRGTEAFF. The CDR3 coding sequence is TGTGCCAGCAGCCCGCTCTTTCGGGGCACTGAAGCTTTCTTT.

The CDR3 nucleotides are TGTGCCAGCAGCCCCACCCCTGATCAGTACAATGAGCAGTTCTTC. It encodes CASSPTPDQYNEQFF. The rearrangement joins TRBV9 to TRBJ2-1, with unresolved D. Per the germline V gene, CDR1 is SGDLS and CDR2 is YYNGEE. V was trimmed by 4 bases and J by 4 bases, leaving 15 bases between them. The CDR3 loop spans 15 amino acids. Supplemented by reference TRBV9 and TRBJ2-1, the full variable domain reads DSGVTQTPKHLITATGQRVTLRCSPRSGDLSVYWYQQSLDQGLQFLIQYYNGEERAKGNILERFSAQQFPDLHSELNLSSLELGDSALYFCASSPTPDQYNEQFFGPGTRLTVL.

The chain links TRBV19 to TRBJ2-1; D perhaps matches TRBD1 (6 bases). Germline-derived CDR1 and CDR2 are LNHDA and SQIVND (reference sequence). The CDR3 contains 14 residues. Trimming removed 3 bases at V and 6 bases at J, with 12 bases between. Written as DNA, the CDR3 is TGTGCCAGTAGTATTCTCATACAGGGCAATGAGCAGTTCTTC. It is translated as CASSILIQGNEQFF.

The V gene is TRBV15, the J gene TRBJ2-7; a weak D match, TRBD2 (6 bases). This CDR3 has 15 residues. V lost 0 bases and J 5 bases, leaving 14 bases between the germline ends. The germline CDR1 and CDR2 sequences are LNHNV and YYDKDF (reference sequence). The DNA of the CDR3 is TGTGCCACCAGCAGAGATCGAGAGGGAGGCCACGAGCAGTACTTC. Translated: CATSRDREGGHEQYF.

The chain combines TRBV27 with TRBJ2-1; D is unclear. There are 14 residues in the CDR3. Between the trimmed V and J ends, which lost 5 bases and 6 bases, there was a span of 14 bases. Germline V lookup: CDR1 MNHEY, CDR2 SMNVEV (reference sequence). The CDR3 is CASSASAWVNEQFF. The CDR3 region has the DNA TGTGCCAGCAGTGCCAGCGCGTGGGTCAATGAGCAGTTCTTC.